These 3 T cell receptor beta chains were sequenced from one sample in a study of Ad26.COV2.S vaccination and SARS-CoV-2 variants. Libraries were prepared by immunoSEQ multiplex PCR; TCRdb keeps only in-frame clonotypes and omits some of them. The data show a few hundred thousand clones, over 75% seen once. The treatment was: 19 received Ad26.COV2.S at low or high dose, single or two shots; several received placebo; per-sample allocation not given. Sampling was performed 63 days after the first vaccine or placebo injection. The specimen was peripheral blood, collected in a trial of Ad26.COV2.S vaccine versus placebo. These receptors came from a person aged 18 to 65 who received the Ad26.COV2.S COVID-19 vaccine or a placebo.

The count of this clone is one. This chain joins TRBV6-5 and TRBJ2-7, with D possibly being TRBD2 (5 bases). CDR3 length equals 15 residues. The V gene's germline CDR1 is MNHEY and CDR2 SVGAGI. V dropped 6 bases and J dropped 2 bases, with 17 bases sitting between them. Written as DNA, the CDR3 is TGTGCCAGCAGGGCGATCAGAGTGAGGGCCTACGAGCAGTACTTC. It is translated as CASRAIRVRAYEQYF.

This chain joins TRBV30 and TRBJ2-5, with 9 bases matching TRBD2. Trimming cost V 2 bases and J 3 bases; bases outside gene matches: 10. The CDR3 loop spans 16 amino acids. Germline V gene data show CDR1 as GTSNPN and CDR2 as SVGIG (reference sequence). This CDR3 is CAWSSLAAGGEETQYF. CDR3 sequence (DNA): TGTGCCTGGAGTTCCCTAGCAGCGGGGGGTGAAGAGACCCAGTACTTC. The full variable domain, rest sourced from reference TRBV30 and TRBJ2-5, is SQTIHQWPATLVQPVGSPLSLECTVEGTSNPNLYWYRQAAGRGLQLLFYSVGIGQISSEVPQNLSASRPQDRQFILSSKKLLLSDSGFYLCAWSSLAAGGEETQYFGPGTRLLVL.

The rearrangement links TRBV7-9 to TRBJ2-5; weak D call: TRBD1 (6 bases). The CDR3 totals 15 residues. Trimming took off 3 bases at V and 3 bases at J, with 14 bases between the two ends. The germline V gene encodes CDR1 SEHNR and CDR2 FQNEAQ (reference sequence). The CDR3 DNA sequence: TGTGCCAGCAGCTTCCCGTGGGACACCAAAGAGACCCAGTACTTC. It codes for CASSFPWDTKETQYF.